The rows below give T cell receptor beta chains drawn from one sample of a study of Ad26.COV2.S vaccination and SARS-CoV-2 variants. Using immunoSEQ multiplex PCR, the repertoire was profiled, and TCRdb retains in-frame clones only, with some absent. The table shows fewer than 400,000 clones, with just over 85% occurring only once. The input for sequencing was peripheral blood, taken in a trial of Ad26.COV2.S vaccine versus placebo. The receptors shown here come from a person between 18 and 59 years old who received the Ad26.COV2.S COVID-19 vaccine or a placebo. CDR3s include the opening cysteine and the closing phenylalanine or tryptophan. Each record gives: D gene, V gene, J gene, clone size, CDR3 protein, CDR3 DNA. The D gene is left open where the match is weak. Not every row has a clone size; where given, it reads once, few, many or a size class.

-	TRBV6-2/TRBV6-3	TRBJ1-1	once	CASSYRTAEAFF	TGTGCCAGCAGCTATAGGACAGCCGAAGCTTTCTTT
-	TRBV20-1	TRBJ1-3	-	CSASRSANTIYF	TGCAGTGCTAGTCGTTCGGCGAACACCATATATTTT
-	TRBV18	TRBJ2-6	-	CASSPSALTGANVLTF	TGTGCCAGCTCACCATCTGCCTTAACTGGGGCCAACGTCCTGACTTTC
-	TRBV6-1	TRBJ2-1	-	CASSAERTSHYNEQFF	TGTGCCAGCAGTGCCGAGCGGACGAGCCACTACAATGAGCAGTTCTTC
-	TRBV7-2	TRBJ1-1	-	CASSAYLNTEAFF	TGTGCCAGCAGCGCATACTTAAACACTGAAGCTTTCTTT
TRBD2	TRBV5-1	TRBJ2-2	-	CASSLEGGGTGELFF	TGCGCCAGCAGCTTGGAAGGCGGGGGAACCGGGGAGCTGTTTTTT
TRBD1	TRBV6-5	TRBJ1-3	-	CASRLGQTTGNTIYF	TGTGCCAGCAGACTGGGACAGACCACTGGAAACACCATATATTTT
-	TRBV6-5	TRBJ1-5	-	CASGRSVRAQHF	TGTGCCAGTGGACGGAGCGTCAGGGCCCAGCATTTT
-	TRBV4-3	TRBJ1-1	-	CASSQSFKEGTLNTEAFF	TGCGCCAGCAGCCAATCCTTTAAGGAGGGGACTTTGAACACTGAAGCTTTCTTT
TRBD1	TRBV18	TRBJ1-1	-	CASSPPGQGGVTEAFF	TGTGCCAGCTCACCACCGGGACAGGGGGGGGTCACTGAAGCTTTCTTT
-	TRBV30	TRBJ1-2	few	CAWSRTANYGYTF	TGTGCCTGGAGTCGTACTGCTAACTATGGCTACACCTTC
-	TRBV6-1	TRBJ1-1	-	CASSEVRQITEAFF	TGTGCCAGCAGTGAAGTTAGACAGATAACTGAAGCTTTCTTT
TRBD1	TRBV20-1	TRBJ2-7	-	CSASPPQLTGIEQYF	TGCAGTGCTAGTCCTCCCCAACTGACAGGGATCGAGCAGTACTTC
TRBD2	TRBV19	TRBJ2-7	-	CASSRGGSGEQYF	TGTGCCAGTAGTAGGGGGGGATCCGGCGAGCAGTACTTC
-	TRBV19	TRBJ1-3	-	CASSIITGNTIYF	TGTGCCAGTAGTATTATAACGGGAAACACCATATATTTT
-	TRBV5-1	TRBJ1-1	once	CASSEQQANTEAFF	TGCGCCAGCAGCGAACAACAGGCGAACACTGAAGCTTTCTTT
TRBD1	TRBV29-1	TRBJ1-1	-	CSVENRGRSTEAFF	TGCAGCGTTGAAAACAGGGGGCGGAGCACTGAAGCTTTCTTT
-	TRBV11-2	TRBJ2-3	-	CASSSIGDTQYF	TGTGCCAGCAGCTCGATAGGGGATACGCAGTATTTT
-	TRBV3-1/TRBV3-2	TRBJ1-2	-	CASSQVGQQVYGYTF	TGTGCCAGCAGCCAAGTAGGGCAGCAAGTTTATGGCTACACCTTC
-	TRBV20-1	TRBJ1-1	-	CSAGGGTEAFF	TGCAGTGCTGGAGGGGGAACTGAAGCTTTCTTT
-	TRBV20-1	TRBJ2-7	-	CSASPPTANSYRYF	TGCAGTGCTAGTCCCCCCACGGCCAACAGCTACCGGTACTTC
-	TRBV18	TRBJ1-1	-	CASSPRTVNTEAFF	TGTGCCAGCTCACCTAGGACAGTTAACACTGAAGCTTTCTTT
-	TRBV19	TRBJ2-7	-	CASTRNDSTTGEQYF	TGTGCCAGTACACGCAACGACAGCACAACGGGGGAGCAGTACTTC
-	TRBV30	TRBJ2-2	few	CAWSRGTNTGELFF	TGTGCCTGGAGCCGAGGGACGAACACCGGGGAGCTGTTTTTT
-	TRBV5-1	TRBJ2-6	-	CASSSSSGANVLTF	TGCGCCAGCAGTTCCAGCTCTGGGGCCAACGTCCTGACTTTC
TRBD1	TRBV19	TRBJ2-3	once	CASSQRDRSEDTQYF	TGTGCCAGTAGTCAACGGGACAGGAGCGAAGATACGCAGTATTTT
TRBD2	TRBV27	TRBJ2-7	few	CATRVSGGISYEQYF	TGTGCCACCAGAGTTTCCGGGGGGATCTCCTACGAGCAGTACTTC
TRBD1	TRBV11-2	TRBJ2-2	-	CASSLEGQGKNTGELFF	TGTGCCAGCAGCTTAGAGGGACAGGGAAAAAACACCGGGGAGCTGTTTTTT
TRBD1	TRBV7-2	TRBJ1-3	-	CASSRTGTGLSGNTIYF	TGTGCCAGCAGCAGAACCGGGACAGGGCTTTCTGGAAACACCATATATTTT
-	TRBV10-3	TRBJ1-1	few	CATAQSKNTEAFF	TGTGCCACCGCCCAGAGCAAGAACACTGAAGCTTTCTTT
-	TRBV30	TRBJ1-3	-	CAWITGGGHLFGNTIYF	TGTGCCTGGATTACGGGGGGCGGGCATCTCTTTGGAAACACCATATATTTT
-	TRBV5-4	TRBJ1-2	once	CASSGRGSLGYTF	TGTGCCAGCAGCGGAAGGGGGAGCCTGGGCTACACCTTC
-	TRBV19	TRBJ1-5	-	CASSIGPGGNQPQHF	TGTGCCAGTAGTATAGGCCCGGGGGGCAATCAGCCCCAGCATTTT
-	TRBV4-3	TRBJ2-2	-	CASSHGTEDTGELFF	TGCGCCAGCAGCCATGGGACGGAGGACACCGGGGAGCTGTTTTTT
-	TRBV7-9	TRBJ2-1	-	CASSLGRSDRLYSEQFF	TGTGCCAGCAGCTTAGGGCGATCGGACAGACTCTACAGTGAGCAGTTCTTC
-	TRBV6-5	TRBJ2-7	-	CASSYSGHNYEQYF	TGTGCCAGCAGTTACTCTGGACATAACTACGAGCAGTACTTC
TRBD1	TRBV27	TRBJ1-1	-	CASSFWDRGRTEAFF	TGTGCCAGCAGTTTCTGGGACAGGGGAAGGACTGAAGCTTTCTTT
-	TRBV5-4	TRBJ2-6	-	CASSSADGTSRSGANVLTF	TGTGCCAGCAGCTCCGCGGATGGGACTTCCCGCTCTGGGGCCAACGTCCTGACTTTC
-	TRBV5-1	TRBJ2-5	-	CASSPPRGAGEETQYF	TGCGCCAGCAGCCCCCCACGGGGGGCCGGGGAGGAGACCCAGTACTTC
TRBD2	TRBV5-1	TRBJ2-5	-	CASSLAFAFSGGYGETQYF	TGCGCCAGCAGCTTGGCCTTCGCGTTCAGCGGGGGGTACGGGGAGACCCAGTACTTC
-	TRBV10-1	TRBJ2-3	-	CASSAVVPDTQYF	TGCGCCAGCAGTGCCGTGGTCCCAGATACGCAGTATTTT
TRBD1	TRBV5-1	TRBJ2-7	-	CATKPGTGAYEQYF	TGCGCCACCAAGCCTGGGACAGGGGCCTACGAGCAGTACTTC
-	TRBV7-2	TRBJ2-1	-	CASSLAAGYNEQFF	TGTGCCAGCAGCTTAGCGGCGGGGTACAATGAGCAGTTCTTC
-	TRBV7-8	TRBJ2-2	-	CASSTGRTVLNRGGELFF	TGTGCCAGCAGTACAGGGAGAACCGTCTTGAATCGCGGCGGGGAGCTGTTTTTT
-	TRBV6-5	TRBJ1-1	-	CASSYRYLNTEAFF	TGTGCCAGCAGTTACAGGTACTTGAACACTGAAGCTTTCTTT
TRBD1	TRBV2	TRBJ1-1	-	CASGPTGAMNTEAFF	TGTGCCAGCGGCCCCACAGGGGCTATGAACACTGAAGCTTTCTTT
TRBD1	TRBV18	TRBJ1-3	-	CASSPYYSGTGGFTGNTIYF	TGTGCCAGCTCACCGTACTATTCCGGGACAGGGGGCTTCACTGGAAACACCATATATTTT
-	TRBV6-5	TRBJ2-4	-	CASSYSRTPIIQYF	TGTGCCAGCAGTTACTCACGGACTCCCATCATTCAGTACTTC
-	TRBV19	TRBJ1-3	once	CASTRSPTENTIYF	TGTGCCAGTACCCGCAGCCCGACGGAGAACACCATATATTTT
-	TRBV19	TRBJ2-2	-	CASRTKTALNTGELFF	TGTGCCAGTAGGACTAAGACAGCTTTAAACACCGGGGAGCTGTTTTTT
-	TRBV5-1	TRBJ1-2	-	CASSAGYGYTF	TGCGCCAGCTCGGCGGGCTATGGCTACACCTTC